Here is one TCR beta chain with its context. Its antigen remains unidentified. This sample is drawn from a study of brain T cells in children with intractable seizures. The CDR3 extends over 18 amino acids. With V trimmed by 4 bases and J by 0 bases, 10 bases remained unmatched. CDR1 and CDR2 (germline): SGHRS, YFSETQ. Time point reported: blood from clinic visit 5 months post-surgery; TSC patient then seizure free. Only cases whose brain tissue showed the highest T cell transcript signatures were sequenced. Clones were read by immunoSEQ multiplex PCR, and TCRdb kept only the in-frame ones, dropping some. Of under 400,000 clones listed, approximately 93% were seen once; the top ten hold roughly 5.7%. Whole-study findings and limits: Viral specificity was inferred only from CDR3 similarity; HCMV serostatus was unknown.

The sequenced sample was peripheral blood, obtained less than 6 months after surgery. The clonotype was recovered from a boy under two years old with tuberous sclerosis and intractable seizures. V is TRBV5-1 and J is TRBJ2-7, with 13 positions matching TRBD2. The CDR3 region has the DNA TGCGCCAGCAGCCGGACTAGCGGGAGAACATTTGCCTCCTACGAGCAGTACTTC. Its translation is CASSRTSGRTFASYEQYF.